These T cell receptor beta chains were read from a single sample in a study of T cell repertoires in cytomegalovirus infection. No antigen is known for these receptors. TCRdb fed the reads into MiXCR, producing one record per CDR3 protein. This table holds fewer than 950,000 distinct CDR3 sequences, about 33% found once. The sequencing here drew on cultured CD8+ T cells from PBMCs, taken from culture after CMV antigen stimulation. Every receptor here comes from a human donor in good health (CMV status not recorded). Some clones in this sample may be carry-over from other donors' samples. Each CDR3 is given with its conserved first and last residue. D genes are given only for firm matches. Size is omitted from some rows. Given values are once, few, many or a class for expanded clones.

v_gene	abundance	len	d_gene	j_gene	CDR3aa	CDR3nt
TRBV7-2	many	16	.	TRBJ1-5	CASSLGVPYSNQPQHF	TGTGCCAGCAGCTTAGGGGTACCCTATAGCAATCAGCCCCAGCATTTT
TRBV7-8	.	17	.	TRBJ2-3	CASSLTWTATLTDTQYF	TGTGCCAGCAGCCTTACCTGGACAGCGACCCTCACAGATACGCAGTATTTT
TRBV7-6	few	14	.	TRBJ1-5	CASSHGPTLQPQHF	TGTGCCAGCAGTCACGGGCCAACACTTCAGCCCCAGCATTTT
TRBV2	.	13	.	TRBJ2-7	CASTGEESYEQYF	TGTGCCAGTACAGGGGAGGAAAGCTACGAGCAGTACTTC
TRBV2	.	10	.	TRBJ2-3	CAIVGDMQYF	TGTGCTATCGTGGGTGATATGCAGTATTTT
TRBV6-5	few	16	TRBD1	TRBJ2-3	CASSYSTTGTTDTQYF	TGTGCCAGCAGTTACTCCACGACAGGGACCACAGATACGCAGTATTTT
TRBV6-2/TRBV6-3	.	15	TRBD1	TRBJ2-5	CASSQTTGLQETQYF	TGTGCCAGCAGTCAAACGACAGGGCTACAAGAGACCCAGTACTTC
TRBV7-9	.	11	.	TRBJ2-2	CAREFTGELFF	TGTGCCAGGGAGTTCACCGGGGAGCTGTTTTTT
TRBV7-2	many	15	TRBD1	TRBJ2-7	CASSLWDRGAPEQYF	TGTGCCAGCAGCCTATGGGACAGGGGGGCTCCCGAGCAGTACTTC
TRBV28	.	16	.	TRBJ2-3	CASSSPGQPGTDTQYF	TGTGCCAGCAGTTCCCCCGGACAGCCAGGCACAGATACGCAGTATTTT
TRBV7-4	.	15	TRBD1	TRBJ2-3	CVSSSRTGPGDTQYF	TGTGTCAGCAGCTCGAGGACAGGGCCGGGGGATACGCAGTATTTT
TRBV9	.	15	TRBD1	TRBJ2-5	CASSVRDRGLETQYF	TGTGCCAGCAGCGTCCGGGACAGGGGGCTTGAGACCCAGTACTTC
TRBV27	.	16	.	TRBJ2-3	CASSLGVGDRTDTQYF	TGTGCCAGCAGTTTAGGAGTAGGGGATCGAACAGATACGCAGTATTTT
TRBV4-2	.	17	TRBD1	TRBJ1-6	CASSQLTGRVGNSPLHF	TGTGCCAGCAGCCAATTGACAGGGAGGGTTGGTAATTCACCCCTCCACTTT
TRBV7-8	many	15	TRBD2	TRBJ2-5	CASSPHGVAGETQYF	TGTGCCAGCAGCCCCCATGGGGTAGCGGGAGAGACCCAGTACTTC
TRBV18	.	17	TRBD1	TRBJ2-1	CASSAMTRQGPLNEQFF	TGTGCCAGCTCAGCTATGACCAGACAGGGTCCGCTCAATGAGCAGTTCTTC
TRBV6-5	.	12	.	TRBJ2-1	CASSRNQNEQFF	TGTGCCAGCAGTAGGAATCAGAATGAGCAGTTCTTC
TRBV20-1	few	15	TRBD2	TRBJ2-1	CSARELAGGLVEQFF	TGCAGTGCTAGAGAGTTAGCGGGGGGGCTTGTTGAGCAGTTCTTC
TRBV6-7	.	16	.	TRBJ1-1	CASSYSIGDPNTEAFF	TGTGCCAGCAGTTACTCGATTGGGGACCCGAACACTGAAGCTTTCTTT
TRBV19	.	14	.	TRBJ2-5	CASTKGGTQETQYF	TGTGCCAGTACCAAAGGGGGGACTCAAGAGACCCAGTACTTC
TRBV25-1	.	14	TRBD1	TRBJ2-3	CASSEDRGRDTQYF	TGTGCCAGCAGTGAGGACAGGGGGAGAGATACGCAGTATTTT
TRBV29-1	few	11	.	TRBJ1-2	CSVPEFYGYTF	TGCAGCGTTCCAGAGTTTTATGGCTACACCTTC
TRBV7-2	.	15	.	TRBJ2-5	CASSFTGLSQETQYF	TGTGCCAGCAGCTTCACAGGGTTGAGCCAAGAGACCCAGTACTTC
TRBV7-8	many	14	.	TRBJ2-5	CASSAPGTQETQYF	TGTGCCAGCAGCGCACCGGGGACCCAAGAGACCCAGTACTTC
TRBV5-4	.	16	TRBD1	TRBJ1-1	CASRPGTGISNTEAFF	TGTGCCAGCAGACCCGGGACAGGGATTTCGAACACTGAAGCTTTCTTT
TRBV27	.	14	.	TRBJ2-1	CASTAGSTGNGQFF	TGTGCCAGCACCGCCGGGTCGACGGGCAATGGGCAGTTCTTC
TRBV7-9	.	14	TRBD2	TRBJ2-5	CASSSPRGDETQYF	TGTGCCAGCAGCTCCCCGCGGGGGGATGAGACCCAGTACTTC
TRBV13	.	12	.	TRBJ1-1	CASSFIPAEAFF	TGTGCCAGCAGCTTTATTCCCGCCGAAGCTTTCTTT
TRBV6-1	few	15	.	TRBJ2-5	CASSEVEGGLETQYF	TGTGCCAGCAGTGAAGTGGAGGGGGGGCTAGAGACCCAGTACTTC
TRBV4-1	.	14	.	TRBJ2-7	CASSHQPSSYEQYF	TGCGCCAGCAGCCATCAGCCGAGCTCCTACGAGCAGTACTTC
TRBV6-2/TRBV6-3	few	15	.	TRBJ1-5	CATHTGLLFYQPQHF	TGTGCCACTCATACCGGGCTCCTTTTTTATCAGCCCCAGCATTTT